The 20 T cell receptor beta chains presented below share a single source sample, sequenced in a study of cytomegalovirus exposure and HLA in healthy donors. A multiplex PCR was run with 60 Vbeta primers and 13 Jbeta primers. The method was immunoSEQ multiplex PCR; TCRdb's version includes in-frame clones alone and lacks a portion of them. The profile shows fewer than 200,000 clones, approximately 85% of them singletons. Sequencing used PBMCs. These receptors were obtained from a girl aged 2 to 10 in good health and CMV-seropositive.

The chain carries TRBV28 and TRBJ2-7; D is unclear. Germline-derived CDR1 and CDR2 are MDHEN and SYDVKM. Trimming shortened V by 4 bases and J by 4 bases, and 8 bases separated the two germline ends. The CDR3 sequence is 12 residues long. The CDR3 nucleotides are TGTGCCAGCAGTTATGCGTATTACGAGCAGTACTTC. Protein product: CASSYAYYEQYF.

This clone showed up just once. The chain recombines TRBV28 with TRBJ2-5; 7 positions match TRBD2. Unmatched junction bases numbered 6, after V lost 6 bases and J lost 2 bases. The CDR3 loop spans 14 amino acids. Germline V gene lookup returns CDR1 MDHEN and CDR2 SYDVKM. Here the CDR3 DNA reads TGTGCCAGCAGACCTCTAGCGGCTCAAGAGACCCAGTACTTC. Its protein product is CASRPLAAQETQYF.

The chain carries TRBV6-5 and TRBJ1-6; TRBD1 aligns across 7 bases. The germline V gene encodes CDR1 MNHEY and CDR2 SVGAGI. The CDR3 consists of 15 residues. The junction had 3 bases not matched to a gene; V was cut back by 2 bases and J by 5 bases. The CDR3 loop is CASSYVGTDNSPLHF. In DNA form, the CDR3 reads TGTGCCAGCAGTTACGTCGGGACAGATAATTCACCCCTCCACTTT.

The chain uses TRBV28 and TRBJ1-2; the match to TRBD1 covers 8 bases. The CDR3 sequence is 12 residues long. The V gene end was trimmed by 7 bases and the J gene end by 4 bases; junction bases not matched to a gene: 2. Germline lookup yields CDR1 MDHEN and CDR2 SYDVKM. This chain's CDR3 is CASKDRVYGYTF. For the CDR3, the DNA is TGTGCCAGCAAGGACAGGGTCTATGGCTACACCTTC.

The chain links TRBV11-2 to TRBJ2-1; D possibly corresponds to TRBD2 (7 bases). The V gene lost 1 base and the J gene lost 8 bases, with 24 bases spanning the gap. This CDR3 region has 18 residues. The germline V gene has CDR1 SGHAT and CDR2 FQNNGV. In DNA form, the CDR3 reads TGTGCCAGCAGCTTAGTGGGGGGGCGGCGGGAGTTTGTTTATGAGCAGTTCTTC. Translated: CASSLVGGRREFVYEQFF.

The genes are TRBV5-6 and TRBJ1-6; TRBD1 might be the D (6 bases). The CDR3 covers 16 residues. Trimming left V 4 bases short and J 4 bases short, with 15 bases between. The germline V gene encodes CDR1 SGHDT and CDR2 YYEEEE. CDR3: CASSPRPGTYNSPLHF. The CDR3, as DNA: TGTGCCAGCAGCCCCAGACCCGGGACATATAATTCACCCCTCCACTTT.

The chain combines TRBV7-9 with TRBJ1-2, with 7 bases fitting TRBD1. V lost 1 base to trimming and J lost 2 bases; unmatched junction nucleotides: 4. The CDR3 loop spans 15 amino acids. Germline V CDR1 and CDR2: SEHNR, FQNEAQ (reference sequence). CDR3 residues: CASSLGQGFNYGYTF. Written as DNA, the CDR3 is TGTGCCAGCAGCTTAGGACAGGGTTTCAACTATGGCTACACCTTC.

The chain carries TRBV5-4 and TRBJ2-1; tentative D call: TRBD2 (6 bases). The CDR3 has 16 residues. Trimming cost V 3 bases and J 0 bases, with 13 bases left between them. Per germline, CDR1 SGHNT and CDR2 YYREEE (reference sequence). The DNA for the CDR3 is TGTGCCAGCAGCTCCCCTAGCGATAGCTCCTACAATGAGCAGTTCTTC. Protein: CASSSPSDSSYNEQFF.

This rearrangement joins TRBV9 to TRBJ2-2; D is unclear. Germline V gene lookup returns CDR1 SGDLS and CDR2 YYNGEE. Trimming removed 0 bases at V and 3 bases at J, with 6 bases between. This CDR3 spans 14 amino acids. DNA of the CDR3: TGTGCCAGCAGCGTAGTTGACTACACCGGGGAGCTGTTTTTT. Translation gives CASSVVDYTGELFF.

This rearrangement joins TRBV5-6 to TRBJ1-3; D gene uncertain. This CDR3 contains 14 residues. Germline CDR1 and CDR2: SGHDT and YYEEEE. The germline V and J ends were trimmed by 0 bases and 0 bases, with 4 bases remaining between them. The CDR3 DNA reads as TGTGCCAGCAGCTTGGCCCTCTCTGGAAACACCATATATTTT. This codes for CASSLALSGNTIYF. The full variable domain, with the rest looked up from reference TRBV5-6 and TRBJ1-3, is DAGVTQSPTHLIKTRGQQVTLRCSPKSGHDTVSWYQQALGQGPQFIFQYYEEEERQRGNFPDRFSGHQFPNYSSELNVNALLLGDSALYLCASSLALSGNTIYFGEGSWLTVV.

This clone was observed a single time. CDR3 residues: CASNDEYLPQHF. Written as DNA, the CDR3 is TGTGCCAGCAACGATGAATACTTGCCCCAGCATTTT. The V call is TRBV28, the J call TRBJ1-5; D call uncertain. This CDR3 comprises 12 residues. Germline loops: CDR1 MDHEN, CDR2 SYDVKM. V was shortened by 7 bases and J by 9 bases, with 13 bases between the two germline ends.

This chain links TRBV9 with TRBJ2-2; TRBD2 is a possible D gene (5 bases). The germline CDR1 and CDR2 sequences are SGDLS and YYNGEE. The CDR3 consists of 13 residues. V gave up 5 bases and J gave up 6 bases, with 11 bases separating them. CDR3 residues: CASSDTRSGELFF. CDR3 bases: TGTGCCAGCAGTGATACTAGATCCGGGGAGCTGTTTTTT.

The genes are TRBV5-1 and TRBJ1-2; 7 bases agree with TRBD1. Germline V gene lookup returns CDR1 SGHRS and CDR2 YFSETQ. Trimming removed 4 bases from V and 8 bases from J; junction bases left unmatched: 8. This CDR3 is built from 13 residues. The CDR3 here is CASSPRGGRGYTF. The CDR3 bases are TGCGCCAGCAGCCCTAGAGGGGGCAGAGGCTACACCTTC.

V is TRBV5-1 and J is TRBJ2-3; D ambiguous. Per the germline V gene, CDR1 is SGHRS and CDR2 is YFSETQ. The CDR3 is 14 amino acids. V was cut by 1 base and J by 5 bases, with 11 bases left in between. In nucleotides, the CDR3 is TGCGCCAGCAGCTTGTATCTAAACGGAGATACGCAGTATTTT. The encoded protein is CASSLYLNGDTQYF.

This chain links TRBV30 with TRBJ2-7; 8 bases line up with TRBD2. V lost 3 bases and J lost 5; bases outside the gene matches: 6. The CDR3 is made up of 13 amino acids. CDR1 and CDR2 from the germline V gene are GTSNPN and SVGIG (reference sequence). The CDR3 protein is CAWRQSGGDEQYF. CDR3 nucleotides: TGTGCCTGGAGGCAGAGCGGGGGCGACGAGCAGTACTTC.

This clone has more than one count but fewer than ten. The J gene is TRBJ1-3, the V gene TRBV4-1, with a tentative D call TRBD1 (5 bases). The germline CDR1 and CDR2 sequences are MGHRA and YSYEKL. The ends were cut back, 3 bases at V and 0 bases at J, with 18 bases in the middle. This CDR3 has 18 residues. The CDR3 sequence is CASSHSTLDTVSGNTIYF. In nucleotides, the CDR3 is TGCGCCAGCAGCCATTCAACCTTGGACACCGTCTCTGGAAACACCATATATTTT.

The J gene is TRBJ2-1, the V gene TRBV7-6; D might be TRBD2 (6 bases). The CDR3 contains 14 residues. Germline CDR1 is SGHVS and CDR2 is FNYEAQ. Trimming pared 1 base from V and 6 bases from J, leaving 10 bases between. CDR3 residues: CASSLEGRFNEQFF. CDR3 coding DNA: TGTGCCAGCAGCTTAGAGGGGAGGTTCAATGAGCAGTTCTTC.

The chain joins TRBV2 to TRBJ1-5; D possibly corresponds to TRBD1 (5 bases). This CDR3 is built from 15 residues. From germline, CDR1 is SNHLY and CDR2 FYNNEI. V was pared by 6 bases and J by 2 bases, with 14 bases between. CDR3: CASSPQGAGNQPQHF. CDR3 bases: TGTGCCAGCAGCCCCCAAGGGGCGGGCAATCAGCCCCAGCATTTT.

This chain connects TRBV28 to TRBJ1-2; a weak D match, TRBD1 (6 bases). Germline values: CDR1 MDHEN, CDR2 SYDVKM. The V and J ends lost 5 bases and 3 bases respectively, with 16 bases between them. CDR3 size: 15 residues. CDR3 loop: CASSMRGGAYYGYTF. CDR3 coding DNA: TGTGCCAGCAGTATGAGGGGGGGGGCGTACTATGGCTACACCTTC.

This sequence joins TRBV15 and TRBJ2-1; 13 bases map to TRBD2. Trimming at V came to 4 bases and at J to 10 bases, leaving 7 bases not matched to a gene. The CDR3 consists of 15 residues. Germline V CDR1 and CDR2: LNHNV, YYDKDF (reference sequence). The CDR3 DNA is TGTGCCACCAGCATCGGACTAGCGGGAGCGGGGGAGCAGTTCTTC. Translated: CATSIGLAGAGEQFF.